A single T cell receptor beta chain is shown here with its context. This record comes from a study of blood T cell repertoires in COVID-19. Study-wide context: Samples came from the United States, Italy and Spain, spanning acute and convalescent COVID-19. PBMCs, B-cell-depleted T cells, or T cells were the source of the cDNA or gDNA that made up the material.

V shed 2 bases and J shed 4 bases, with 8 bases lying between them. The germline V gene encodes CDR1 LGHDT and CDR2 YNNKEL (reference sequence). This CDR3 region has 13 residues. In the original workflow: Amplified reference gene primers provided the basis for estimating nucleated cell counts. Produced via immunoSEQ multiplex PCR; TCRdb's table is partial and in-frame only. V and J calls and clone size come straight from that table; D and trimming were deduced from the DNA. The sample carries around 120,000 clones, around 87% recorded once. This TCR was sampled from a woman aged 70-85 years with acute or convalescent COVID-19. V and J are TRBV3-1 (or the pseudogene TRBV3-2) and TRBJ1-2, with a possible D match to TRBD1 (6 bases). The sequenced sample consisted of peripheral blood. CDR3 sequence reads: CASSQTGSYGYTF. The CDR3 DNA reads TGTGCCAGCAGCCAAACAGGGTCCTATGGCTACACCTTC.